This T cell receptor (beta chain) was profiled in a study of cytomegalovirus exposure and HLA in healthy donors. Amplification used 60 Vbeta primers and 13 Jbeta primers. Data came from immunoSEQ multiplex PCR; TCRdb stores just in-frame clones and leaves some out. The sample consists of over 150,000 clones, about 80% of them appearing once. Germline V gene sequence: CDR1 KGHSH, CDR2 LQKENI. This CDR3 is 17 amino acids long. Trimming took 3 bases from V and 0 from J; bases not matched to a gene: 6. This TCR derives from a girl aged 5 to 17 in good health and CMV-seropositive. Sequenced input: PBMCs. The chain has TRBV18 and TRBJ2-3; TRBD2 aligns across 10 bases. Here the CDR3 DNA reads TGTGCCAGCTCACCCGCTAGCGGGGGCTCTAGCACAGATACGCAGTATTTT. Translation: CASSPASGGSSTDTQYF.